This section outlines one T cell receptor beta chain sequence together with its context. This record comes from a study of blood T cell repertoires in COVID-19. Original processing methods: Counts of nucleated cells, estimated from reference gene primer amplification, were obtained. The protocol was immunoSEQ multiplex PCR, while the TCRdb copy is restricted to in-frame clones and leaves out a portion. Clonal size and the V and J genes are those of that table, whereas D and trimming came from the DNA. Of 95,000 to 150,000 clones listed, around four fifths are singletons. Looked up from germline, CDR1 is LGHNT and CDR2 is FRNRAP. V was pared by 1 base and J by 2 bases, with 4 bases of the junction left unmatched. The CDR3 totals 16 residues.

Sequencing input: peripheral blood. V usage is TRBV12-5 and J usage is TRBJ2-3; 9 bases match TRBD1. This sequence originates from a human donor in a cohort sampled during active COVID-19. The CDR3 sequence is CASGLGGTGPTDTQYF. The DNA for the CDR3 is TGTGCTAGTGGTTTGGGGGGGACAGGGCCCACAGATACGCAGTATTTT.